This T cell receptor beta chain comes out of a study of T cell repertoires in cytomegalovirus infection. About the research overall: Recently identified HLA-C-restricted and well-studied HLA-B-restricted CMV epitopes were used. Both CMV infection and a matching HLA type were indicated by public TCR beta signatures. Study results and limitations: In two of eight donors, the top clonotype was HLA-C-restricted CMV-specific.

Each CDR3 protein gets one entry after TCRdb re-called the reads with MiXCR. The sample carries roughly 860,000 distinct CDR3 sequences, approximately 32% recorded once. At least ten counts were recorded for this clonotype. The antigen is not known. Germline values: CDR1 MNHNY, CDR2 SVGAGI (reference sequence). The CDR3 loop spans 16 amino acids. V shed 1 base, J shed 6 bases, and the junction held 8 bases outside the gene matches. The chain employs TRBV6-6 and TRBJ2-1, with 8 bases aligning to TRBD2. The origin of this receptor is a human donor in good health (CMV status not recorded). Some clones in this sample may be carry-over from other donors' samples. The source material was cultured CD8+ T cells from PBMCs, sampled from culture after CMV antigen stimulation. The DNA for the CDR3 is TGTGCCAGCAGTTACTATCCGGGGGGGCCAGGCAATGAGCAGTTCTTC. Residues: CASSYYPGGPGNEQFF.